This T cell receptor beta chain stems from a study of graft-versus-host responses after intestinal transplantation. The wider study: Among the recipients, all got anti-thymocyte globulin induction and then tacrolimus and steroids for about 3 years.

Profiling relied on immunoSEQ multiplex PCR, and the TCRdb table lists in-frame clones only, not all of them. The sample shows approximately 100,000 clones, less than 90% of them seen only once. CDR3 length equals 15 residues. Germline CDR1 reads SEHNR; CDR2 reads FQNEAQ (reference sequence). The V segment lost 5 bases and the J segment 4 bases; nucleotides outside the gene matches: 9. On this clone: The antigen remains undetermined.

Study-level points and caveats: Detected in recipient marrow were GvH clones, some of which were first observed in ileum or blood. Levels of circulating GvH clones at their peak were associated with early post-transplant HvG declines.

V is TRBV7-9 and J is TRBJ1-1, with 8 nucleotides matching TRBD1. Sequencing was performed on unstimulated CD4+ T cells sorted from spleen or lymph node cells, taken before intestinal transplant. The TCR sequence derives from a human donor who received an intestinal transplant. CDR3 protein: CASSKQTGAGTEAFF. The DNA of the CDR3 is TGTGCCAGCAGCAAGCAGACAGGGGCGGGCACTGAAGCTTTCTTT.